The 23 T cell receptor beta chains given below trace back to one sample, sequenced in a study of CD8 T cells in Susac syndrome. Reverse transcription of about 0.45 to 1 ug RNA was performed with random hexamers. TCRdb fed the immunoSEQ multiplex PCR reads into MiXCR, producing one record per CDR3 protein. Of roughly 150,000 distinct CDR3 sequences in the sample, roughly 95% are singletons; the top ten hold 0.16%. Material: CD4+ T cells from PBMCs. These receptor sequences come from a human donor with Susac syndrome.

The V call is TRBV25-1, the J call TRBJ2-1; tentatively, D is TRBD2 (5 bases). Between the trimmed V and J ends, which lost 4 bases and 9 bases, there was a span of 10 bases. The germline CDR1 and CDR2 sequences are MGHDK and SYGVNS. The CDR3 contains 12 residues. CDR3 sequence: CASSGLGSEQFF. The CDR3 nucleotides read TGTGCCAGCAGTGGCTTAGGGAGTGAGCAGTTCTTC.

This chain connects TRBV7-2 to TRBJ2-3, with 11 bases fitting TRBD2. Germline V lookup: CDR1 SGHTA, CDR2 FQGNSA. The length of the CDR3 is 15 residues. V shed 3 bases and J 3 bases; nucleotides not matched to a gene: 2. The CDR3 DNA is TGTGCCAGCAGCTTTAGCGGGGGGGAGACAGATACGCAGTATTTT. It yields the protein CASSFSGGETDTQYF.

This clonotype was detected once. The chain has TRBV3-1 and TRBJ2-7; TRBD1 matches at 10 bases. Trimming removed 0 bases from V and 5 bases from J; junction bases left unmatched: 7. The germline gives CDR1 LGHDT, CDR2 YNNKEL (reference sequence). The CDR3 extends over 16 amino acids. CDR3: CASSQDRRDRGNEQYF. The CDR3 DNA sequence: TGTGCCAGCAGCCAAGATCGGAGGGACAGGGGCAACGAGCAGTACTTC.

This sequence joins TRBV12-3 or TRBV12-4 and TRBJ1-1; D gene unclear. The CDR3 is 15 residues long. The V end was cut by 6 bases, the J end by 9 bases, with 23 bases between. CDR3 bases: TGTGCCAGCAGGGCCCCCCTTTATAAGACGGGGAAAGCTTTCTTT. It translates to CASRAPLYKTGKAFF.

The chain couples TRBV29-1 to TRBJ2-7; D ambiguous. V lost 6 bases and J 2 bases, leaving 8 bases between the germline ends. CDR1 and CDR2 (germline): SQVTM, ANQGSEA. The CDR3 is 11 residues long. The CDR3 bases are TGCAGCGTCGGGCTGACCTACGAGCAGTACTTC. Its translation is CSVGLTYEQYF.

This clonotype was found once. This chain uses TRBV15 with TRBJ2-1, with D maybe TRBD1 (6 bases). CDR3 size: 16 residues. The V gene's germline CDR1 is LNHNV and CDR2 YYDKDF (reference sequence). Trimming stripped 0 bases from V and 6 bases from J, with 15 bases between. This CDR3 is CATSRDSGVLSNEQFF. CDR3 sequence (DNA): TGTGCCACCAGCAGAGATTCAGGGGTCCTGAGCAATGAGCAGTTCTTC.

The chain uses TRBV14 and TRBJ2-7; 8 bases fit TRBD1. Unmatched junction bases numbered 6, after V lost 3 bases and J lost 5 bases. The V gene's germline CDR1 is SGHDN and CDR2 FVKESK. The length of the CDR3 is 14 residues. The CDR3 protein is CASSQETQGDEQYF. CDR3 nucleotides: TGTGCCAGCAGCCAGGAAACACAGGGGGACGAGCAGTACTTC.

The V gene is TRBV25-1, the J gene TRBJ2-5; D gene uncertain. The CDR3 totals 14 residues. Trimming stripped 1 base from V and 5 bases from J, with 11 bases between. Germline V gene sequence: CDR1 MGHDK, CDR2 SYGVNS. The CDR3 DNA reads as TGTGCCAGCAGTGAATTCAAGAACACCGAGACCCAGTACTTC. This sequence encodes CASSEFKNTETQYF.

The V call is TRBV20-1, the J call TRBJ2-3; no reliable D call. V lost 0 bases, J lost 0 bases, and 10 bases lay in between. In germline, CDR1 is DFQATT, CDR2 SNEGSKA (reference sequence). The CDR3 totals 15 residues. In DNA, the CDR3 is TGCAGTGCTAGAGATATGGCGCTTAGCACAGATACGCAGTATTTT. Protein sequence: CSARDMALSTDTQYF.

The chain combines TRBV5-1 with TRBJ1-2; D gene uncertain. CDR1 is SGHRS and CDR2 is YFSETQ in the germline V gene. The CDR3 runs 14 residues. V lost 0 bases, J lost 2 bases, and 8 bases lay in between. The CDR3 region is CASSLERANYGYTF. In nucleotides, the CDR3 is TGCGCCAGCAGCTTGGAGCGGGCGAACTATGGCTACACCTTC.

This clonotype was seen just once. The gene calls are TRBV19 and TRBJ2-3, with D possibly being TRBD2 (5 bases). Germline CDR1 reads LNHDA; CDR2 reads SQIVND (reference sequence). The CDR3 is 15 amino acids. Trimming cost V 6 bases and J 7 bases, with 20 bases left between them. This chain's CDR3 is CASSLLTPAGHTQYF. The CDR3 region has the DNA TGTGCCAGTAGCCTCCTTACTCCTGCGGGTCATACGCAGTATTTT.

The genes are TRBV20-1 and TRBJ1-2, with D possibly TRBD1 on 5 matching bases. CDR1 is DFQATT and CDR2 is SNEGSKA in the germline V gene (reference sequence). Trimming pared 5 bases from V and 8 bases from J, leaving 12 bases between. This CDR3 region has 11 residues. The CDR3 reads CSALGGGGYTF. CDR3 nucleotide sequence: TGCAGTGCTCTTGGGGGTGGAGGCTACACCTTC.

In DNA form, the CDR3 reads TGCAGTGCCATCCCTAAGGGACTAGCGGCTCAAGAGACCCAGTACTTC. Protein: CSAIPKGLAAQETQYF. The chain combines TRBV20-1 with TRBJ2-5, with 11 positions matching TRBD2. With V trimmed by 6 bases and J by 2 bases, 11 bases remained unmatched. Germline V gives CDR1 DFQATT, CDR2 SNEGSKA (reference sequence). The CDR3 covers 16 residues.

CDR3 DNA: TGCGCCAGCAGCCCGACGGGCAGTCCAGAAGAGACCCAGTACTTC. Protein product: CASSPTGSPEETQYF. The chain carries TRBV4-1 and TRBJ2-5; D uncertain. Germline values: CDR1 MGHRA, CDR2 YSYEKL. The CDR3 loop spans 15 amino acids. V lost 4 bases and J lost 3, with 15 bases in between.

The V and J genes are TRBV20-1 and TRBJ1-2; a possible D gene is TRBD1 (5 bases). V lost 3 bases and J 8 bases, leaving 16 bases between the germline ends. Germline assignment: CDR1 DFQATT and CDR2 SNEGSKA (reference sequence). The CDR3 is 13 residues long. CDR3 nucleotides: TGCAGTGCTAGGAGAGACAGCACACAGGGCTACACCTTC. Its protein is CSARRDSTQGYTF.

For the CDR3, the DNA is TGTGCCAGCAGTTTTAGGACAGGGGGGAGCAATCAGCCCCAGCATTTT. Translating gives CASSFRTGGSNQPQHF. The chain links TRBV12-3 or TRBV12-4 to TRBJ1-5, with TRBD1 matching over 10 bases. V shed 3 bases, J shed 1 base, and the junction held 3 bases outside the gene matches. The CDR3 sequence is 16 residues long.

The chain couples TRBV20-1 to TRBJ2-5; maybe TRBD1 (6 bases). The CDR3 is made up of 11 amino acids. Germline-derived CDR1 and CDR2 are DFQATT and SNEGSKA (reference sequence). The DNA of the CDR3 is TGCAGCAACAGGGTCCAAGAGACCCAGTACTTC. Protein: CSNRVQETQYF.

This chain connects TRBV29-1 to TRBJ2-3, with a weak D call TRBD2 (6 bases). The CDR3 is 14 amino acids. V lost 5 bases to trimming and J lost 3 bases, with 15 bases between them. Germline values: CDR1 SQVTM, CDR2 ANQGSEA. Written as DNA, the CDR3 is TGCAGCGTTCGGAGGGGCGGCACAACAGATACGCAGTATTTT. Translating gives CSVRRGGTTDTQYF.

The chain recombines TRBV29-1 with TRBJ2-3; no firm D call. The CDR3 runs to 12 residues. V lost 3 bases, J lost 0 bases, and 4 bases lay in between. Germline V CDR1 and CDR2: SQVTM, ANQGSEA. Here the CDR3 DNA reads TGCAGCGTTGAGGCCAGCACAGATACGCAGTATTTT. Translation gives CSVEASTDTQYF.

CDR3 region: CATSRRLAGDNEQFF. CDR3 DNA: TGTGCCACCAGCAGAAGACTAGCGGGGGACAATGAGCAGTTCTTC. The V and J genes are TRBV15 and TRBJ2-1, with 12 positions matching TRBD2. V lost 2 bases and J lost 5; bases outside the gene matches: 1. The CDR3 is 15 residues long. Germline values: CDR1 LNHNV, CDR2 YYDKDF (reference sequence).

This chain connects TRBV29-1 to TRBJ2-7; TRBD2 agrees at 7 bases. After removal of 6 bases from V and 2 bases from J, the junction contained 7 bases not matched to a gene. The CDR3 runs 13 residues. Germline-derived CDR1 and CDR2 are SQVTM and ANQGSEA. The CDR3 DNA reads as TGCAGCGTCGCCGGGACTACCACCTACGAGCAGTACTTC. Translating it yields CSVAGTTTYEQYF.

The V and J genes are TRBV28 and TRBJ2-1; D unresolved. The CDR3 has 12 amino acids. V was trimmed by 10 bases and J by 1 base, leaving 8 bases between them. CDR1 is MDHEN and CDR2 is SYDVKM in the germline V gene. As DNA, the CDR3 is TGTGCCACCTTGGGTTCCTACAATGAGCAGTTCTTC. It is translated as CATLGSYNEQFF.

The DNA of the CDR3 is TGTGCCAGCAGCTCCGGGACTAGCGGGGGCCAGCCCTACGAGCAGTACTTC. It yields the protein CASSSGTSGGQPYEQYF. The chain has TRBV11-2 and TRBJ2-7, with 14 positions matching TRBD2. J lost 2 bases, V lost 4 bases, and 7 bases had no gene match. The CDR3 loop spans 17 amino acids. Looked up from germline, CDR1 is SGHAT and CDR2 is FQNNGV.